This passage covers 11 T cell receptor beta chains from one sample sequenced in a study of T cells after yellow fever vaccination. MiXCR, applied by TCRdb to the 5' RACE reads, yields one record per CDR3 protein. This sample has 500,000 to 650,000 distinct CDR3 sequences, with roughly 12% found just once. The input for sequencing was PBMCs, taken on the day of the yellow fever booster vaccination. These receptor sequences come from a young man who received the YFV17D yellow fever vaccine.

This clonotype was recorded a few times. V usage is TRBV20-1 and J usage is TRBJ2-7; D assignment may be TRBD1 or TRBD2 (5 bases each). V shed 0 bases and J shed 6 bases, with 9 bases lying between them. This CDR3 is built from 12 residues. The germline CDR1 and CDR2 sequences are DFQATT and SNEGSKA (reference sequence). The chain's CDR3 is CSARDPGTEQYF. CDR3 DNA: TGCAGTGCTAGAGATCCCGGGACCGAGCAGTACTTC.

This clonotype came up many times. This chain links TRBV5-1 with TRBJ2-2; D gene uncertain. Trimming shortened V by 0 bases and J by 1 base, and 7 bases separated the two germline ends. The CDR3 extends over 15 amino acids. CDR1 is SGHRS and CDR2 is YFSETQ in the germline V gene. Here the CDR3 DNA reads TGCGCCAGCAGCTTGGACCCTATGAACACCGGGGAGCTGTTTTTT. This encodes CASSLDPMNTGELFF.

This clonotype showed up just a few times. The chain uses TRBV12-3 or TRBV12-4 and TRBJ2-7; a possible D gene is TRBD2 (6 bases). CDR3 length equals 13 residues. Trimming removed 7 bases at V and 5 bases at J, with 15 bases between. CDR3 region: CASKDWGEHEQYF. CDR3 in DNA: TGTGCCAGCAAGGACTGGGGGGAACACGAGCAGTACTTC.

The rearrangement joins TRBV7-2 to TRBJ2-5; D is uncertain. This CDR3 has 11 amino acids. From germline, CDR1 is SGHTA and CDR2 FQGNSA. Trimming pared 7 bases from V and 0 bases from J, leaving 3 bases between. Written as DNA, the CDR3 is TGTGCCAGCACCGACCAAGAGACCCAGTACTTC. Encoded protein: CASTDQETQYF.

This clonotype was counted only a few times. The rearrangement joins TRBV15 to TRBJ2-3; D possibly corresponds to TRBD1 (6 bases). The CDR3 contains 16 residues. V was pared by 0 bases and J by 0 bases, with 10 bases between. Looked up from germline, CDR1 is LNHNV and CDR2 is YYDKDF (reference sequence). The CDR3 DNA reads TGTGCCACCAGCAGAGAGAACAGGGCTAGCACAGATACGCAGTATTTT. Protein: CATSRENRASTDTQYF.

This clonotype was counted a few times. V gene TRBV28 combines with J gene TRBJ2-3; 7 bases align to TRBD1. Per the germline V gene, CDR1 is MDHEN and CDR2 is SYDVKM. This CDR3 comprises 15 residues. The V gene end was trimmed by 5 bases and the J gene end by 0 bases; junction bases not matched to a gene: 5. The CDR3 region has the DNA TGTGCCAGCAGTCCCCCACAGGGGAGCACAGATACGCAGTATTTT. Translation: CASSPPQGSTDTQYF.

This clonotype was seen ten or more times. This chain uses TRBV7-2 with TRBJ2-7; D possibly corresponds to TRBD2 (6 bases). The CDR3 length is 15 residues. Trimming removed 3 bases at V and 3 bases at J, with 15 bases between. In germline, CDR1 is SGHTA, CDR2 FQGNSA. CDR3: CASSFFGSSLYEQYF. CDR3 DNA: TGTGCCAGCAGCTTCTTCGGGAGCTCCCTCTACGAGCAGTACTTC.

The chain is built from TRBV18 and TRBJ2-6, with TRBD2 as a possible D gene (6 bases). The CDR3 is made up of 17 amino acids. V lost 2 bases, J lost 2 bases, and 13 bases lay in between. In germline, CDR1 is KGHSH, CDR2 LQKENI. This chain's CDR3 is CASSPSSVVAGANVLTF. CDR3 sequence (DNA): TGTGCCAGCTCACCATCTAGCGTTGTTGCTGGGGCCAACGTCCTGACTTTC. Using reference TRBV18 and TRBJ2-6 for the parts outside the CDR3, the full variable domain is NAGVMQNPRHLVRRRGQEARLRCSPMKGHSHVYWYRQLPEEGLKFMVYLQKENIIDESGMPKERFSAEFPKEGPSILRIQQVVRGDSAAYFCASSPSSVVAGANVLTFGAGSRLTVL.

This clonotype came up a few times. The V call is TRBV6-2 or TRBV6-3, the J call TRBJ2-7, with 9 nucleotides matching TRBD2. Germline V lookup: CDR1 MNHEY, CDR2 SVGEGT. This CDR3 comprises 15 residues. J gave up 0 bases and V 6 bases, and 6 bases lay outside the gene matches. Here the CDR3 reads CASRRAGGDSYEQYF. As DNA, the CDR3 is TGTGCCAGCAGGCGAGCGGGAGGTGACTCCTACGAGCAGTACTTC.

The chain uses TRBV19 and TRBJ1-5; D gene unclear. The ends were cut back, 10 bases at V and 7 bases at J, with 14 bases in the middle. CDR1 and CDR2 (germline): LNHDA, SQIVND (reference sequence). CDR3 length: 12 residues. This CDR3 reads CATKHERQPQHF. The CDR3 bases are TGTGCCACAAAACATGAACGACAGCCCCAGCATTTT.

V usage is TRBV4-3 and J usage is TRBJ2-4; D tentatively fits TRBD1 or TRBD2 (5 bases each). V lost 0 bases to trimming and J lost 0 bases, with 15 bases between them. The V gene's germline CDR1 is LGHNA and CDR2 YSLEER. The length of the CDR3 is 18 residues. The CDR3, as DNA: TGCGCCAGCAGCCAAGAGAAGAGGGGCCAACTAGCCAAAAACATTCAGTACTTC. It codes for CASSQEKRGQLAKNIQYF.